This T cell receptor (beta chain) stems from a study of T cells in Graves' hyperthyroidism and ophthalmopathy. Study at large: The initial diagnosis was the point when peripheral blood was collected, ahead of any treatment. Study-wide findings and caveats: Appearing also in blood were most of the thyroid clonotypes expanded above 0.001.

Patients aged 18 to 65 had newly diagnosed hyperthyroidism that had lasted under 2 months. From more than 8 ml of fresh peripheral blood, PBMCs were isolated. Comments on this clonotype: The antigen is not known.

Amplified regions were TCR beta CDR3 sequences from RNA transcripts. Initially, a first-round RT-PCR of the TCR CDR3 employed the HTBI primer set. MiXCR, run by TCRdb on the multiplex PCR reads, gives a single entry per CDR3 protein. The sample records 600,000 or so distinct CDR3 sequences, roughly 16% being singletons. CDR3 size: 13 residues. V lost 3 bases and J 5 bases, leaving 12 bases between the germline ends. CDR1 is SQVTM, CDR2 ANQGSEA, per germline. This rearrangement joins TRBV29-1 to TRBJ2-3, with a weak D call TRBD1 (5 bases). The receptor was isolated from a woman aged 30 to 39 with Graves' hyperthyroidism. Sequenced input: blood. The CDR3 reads CSVDWAGKDTQYF. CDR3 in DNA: TGCAGCGTTGATTGGGCAGGGAAAGATACGCAGTATTTT.